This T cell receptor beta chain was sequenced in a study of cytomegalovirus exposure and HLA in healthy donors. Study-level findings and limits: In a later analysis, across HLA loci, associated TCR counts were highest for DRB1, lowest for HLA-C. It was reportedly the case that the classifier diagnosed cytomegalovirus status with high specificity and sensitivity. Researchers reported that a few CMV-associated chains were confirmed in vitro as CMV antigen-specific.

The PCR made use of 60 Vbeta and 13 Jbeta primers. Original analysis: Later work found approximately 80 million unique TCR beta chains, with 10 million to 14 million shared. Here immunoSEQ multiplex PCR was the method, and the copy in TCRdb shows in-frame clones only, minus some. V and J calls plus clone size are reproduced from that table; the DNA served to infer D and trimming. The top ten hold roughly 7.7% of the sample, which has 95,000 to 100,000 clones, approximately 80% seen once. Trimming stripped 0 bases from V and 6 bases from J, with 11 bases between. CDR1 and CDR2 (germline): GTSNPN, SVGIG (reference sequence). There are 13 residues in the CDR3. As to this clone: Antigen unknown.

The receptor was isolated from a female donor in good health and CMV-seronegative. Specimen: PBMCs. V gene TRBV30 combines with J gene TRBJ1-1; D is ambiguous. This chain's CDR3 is CAWSVTAGAEAFF. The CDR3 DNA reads TGTGCCTGGAGTGTAACCGCAGGCGCTGAAGCTTTCTTT.